This T cell receptor (beta chain) was found in a study of blood T cell repertoires in COVID-19. Original data processing: The assay estimated nucleated cells by amplifying reference gene primers. The table came from immunoSEQ multiplex PCR; TCRdb's copy has only in-frame clones and leaves some out. Clonal size and the V and J genes are those of that table, whereas D and trimming came from the DNA. The repertoire has a few hundred thousand clones, roughly nine tenths of them found once; the top ten carry approximately 0.99%. The CDR3 runs 15 residues. Germline assignment: CDR1 MNHEY and CDR2 SVGAGI. Losses at the gene ends were 2 bases for V and 9 bases for J; bases not matched to a gene: 7. This clone was seen once.

This chain uses TRBV6-5 with TRBJ2-2, with 9 bases identical to TRBD1. This clonotype was obtained from a woman aged 25-40 years who had recovered from COVID-19. The sample consisted of PBMCs or T cells enriched from blood (not recorded which). The CDR3 bases are TGTGCCAGCAGTTACAGGACAGGGGTGATGAGGGAGCTGTTTTTT. Translated: CASSYRTGVMRELFF.